Sequencing of this T cell receptor beta chain was carried out in a study of T cell responses to AZD1222 COVID-19 vaccine. About the study: Combined were second doses at about 4 or about 12 weeks.

Notes on the study in general: Regions 160-218 and 743-854 held dominance among vaccine-associated CD4 TCRs, which spanned spike.

The germline gives CDR1 SGDLS, CDR2 YYNGEE. CDR3 size: 17 residues. Trimming removed 3 bases from V and 0 bases from J, with 15 bases in between. TCRdb keeps only in-frame clones here, not all; method: immunoSEQ multiplex PCR. Of some 140,000 clones listed, more than 85% are singletons. Turning to this clone: As yet, its antigen is unknown.

The genes are TRBV9 and TRBJ1-4, with D possibly matching TRBD1 (5 bases). This clonotype was obtained from an adult in good health. The material sequenced was peripheral blood, taken on day 0 of AZD1222 vaccination. The CDR3 DNA follows: TGTGCCAGCAGCGCCAGGTGGGACGTCGCAACTAATGAAAAACTGTTTTTT. This encodes CASSARWDVATNEKLFF.